This T cell receptor beta chain derives from a study of T-cell memory formation after mild COVID-19. Germline loops: CDR1 MNHEY, CDR2 SVGAGI. The CDR3 totals 13 residues. The germline V and J ends were trimmed by 0 bases and 6 bases, with 9 bases remaining between them. This clonotype was observed a few times. TCRdb reprocessed the 5' RACE reads with MiXCR, giving one entry per CDR3 protein. The table shows more than 300,000 distinct CDR3 sequences, with approximately 14% occurring only once. This chain joins TRBV6-5 and TRBJ2-7; D possibly corresponds to TRBD2 (6 bases). This receptor was taken from a man aged 18 to 29 who had mild COVID-19 (a few samples of this study predate the infection). Cell type and time point are not known. Sequenced material: PBMCs or a T cell subset sorted from them (not recorded which). CDR3 sequence reads: CASSYSMGGEQYF. The CDR3 DNA reads as TGTGCCAGCAGTTACTCGATGGGGGGCGAGCAGTACTTC.